The 3 T cell receptor beta chains presented below share a single source sample, sequenced in a study of shared clonotypes between healthy human individuals. The repertoire was sequenced with immunoSEQ multiplex PCR; TCRdb's copy has only in-frame clones and lacks some. The sample carries some 1 million clones, approximately 72% recorded once. The sequencing input was memory CD4+ T cells sorted from blood. The sample's subset: CD45RA-negative fraction. The receptors were sampled from a man between 18 and 35 years old in good health.

The rearrangement uses TRBV14 and TRBJ1-6; unclear D gene. Deletions cut 0 bases from V and 10 bases from J, with 13 bases between. Germline loops: CDR1 SGHDN, CDR2 FVKESK. The CDR3 has 15 amino acids. CDR3 sequence (DNA): TGTGCCAGCAGCCAAGATCGGGGATTTGGATCACCCCTCCACTTT. Translation gives CASSQDRGFGSPLHF.

The chain is built from TRBV5-1 and TRBJ2-3, with D hard to call. CDR3 length equals 12 residues. Trimming took off 1 base at V and 6 bases at J, with 6 bases between the two ends. Germline V gene data show CDR1 as SGHRS and CDR2 as YFSETQ. The CDR3 here is CASSLNWDTQYF. Here the CDR3 DNA reads TGCGCCAGCAGCTTGAACTGGGATACGCAGTATTTT.

Turning to this clone: The same CDR3 arises from other DNA sequences in this sample as well. V is TRBV18 and J is TRBJ1-2; no reliable D call. From germline, CDR1 is KGHSH and CDR2 LQKENI. This CDR3 is 12 amino acids long. The V end was cut by 2 bases, the J end by 4 bases, with 5 bases between. The CDR3 loop is CASSPGVYGYTF. CDR3 nucleotide sequence: TGTGCCAGCTCACCAGGGGTCTATGGCTACACCTTC.